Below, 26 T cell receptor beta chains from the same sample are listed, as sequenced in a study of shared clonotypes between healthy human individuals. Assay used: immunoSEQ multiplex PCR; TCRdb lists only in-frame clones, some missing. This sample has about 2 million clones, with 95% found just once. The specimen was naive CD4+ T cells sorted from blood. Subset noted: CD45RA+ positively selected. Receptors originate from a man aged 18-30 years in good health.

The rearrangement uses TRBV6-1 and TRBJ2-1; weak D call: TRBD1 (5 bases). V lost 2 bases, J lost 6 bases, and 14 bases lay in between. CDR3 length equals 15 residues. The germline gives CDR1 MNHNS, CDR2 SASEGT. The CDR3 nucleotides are TGTGCCAGCAGTGAACGGGCAGGGAATCTCAATGAGCAGTTCTTC. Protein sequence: CASSERAGNLNEQFF.

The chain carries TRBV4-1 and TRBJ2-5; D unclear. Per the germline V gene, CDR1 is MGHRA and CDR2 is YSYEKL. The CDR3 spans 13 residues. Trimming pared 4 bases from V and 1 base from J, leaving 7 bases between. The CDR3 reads CASSRSFQETQYF. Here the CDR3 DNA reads TGCGCCAGCAGCCGCTCGTTCCAAGAGACCCAGTACTTC.

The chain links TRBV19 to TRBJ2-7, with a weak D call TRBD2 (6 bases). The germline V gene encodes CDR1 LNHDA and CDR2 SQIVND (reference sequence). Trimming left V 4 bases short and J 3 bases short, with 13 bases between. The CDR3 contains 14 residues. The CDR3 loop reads CASSTGTLGYEQYF. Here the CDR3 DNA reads TGTGCCAGTAGTACGGGGACTTTGGGCTACGAGCAGTACTTC. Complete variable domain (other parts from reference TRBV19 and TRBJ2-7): DGGITQSPKYLFRKEGQNVTLSCEQNLNHDAMYWYRQDPGQGLRLIYYSQIVNDFQKGDIAEGYSVSREKKESFPLTVTSAQKNPTAFYLCASSTGTLGYEQYFGPGTRLTVT.

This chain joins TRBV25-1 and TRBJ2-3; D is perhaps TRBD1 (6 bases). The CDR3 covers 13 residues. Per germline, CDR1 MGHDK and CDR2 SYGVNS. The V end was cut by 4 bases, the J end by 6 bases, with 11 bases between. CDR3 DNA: TGTGCCAGCAGTGCCAACAGGGTGGATACGCAGTATTTT. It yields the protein CASSANRVDTQYF.

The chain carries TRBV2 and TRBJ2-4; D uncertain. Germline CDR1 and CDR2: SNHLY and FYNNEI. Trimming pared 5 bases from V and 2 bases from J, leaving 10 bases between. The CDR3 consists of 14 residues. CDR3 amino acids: CASSRVVTKNIQYF. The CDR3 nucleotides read TGTGCCAGCAGTCGCGTCGTGACCAAAAACATTCAGTACTTC.

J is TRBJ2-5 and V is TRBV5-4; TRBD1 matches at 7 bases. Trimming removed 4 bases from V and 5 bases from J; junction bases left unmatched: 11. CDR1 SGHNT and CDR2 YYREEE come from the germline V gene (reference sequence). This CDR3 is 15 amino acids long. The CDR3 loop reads CASSGRQGSGETQYF. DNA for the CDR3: TGTGCCAGCAGCGGCCGACAGGGATCGGGGGAGACCCAGTACTTC.

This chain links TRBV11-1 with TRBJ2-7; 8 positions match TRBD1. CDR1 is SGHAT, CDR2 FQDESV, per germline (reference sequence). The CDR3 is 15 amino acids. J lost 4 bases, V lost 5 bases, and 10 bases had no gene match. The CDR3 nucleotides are TGTGCCAGCAGCACCGGGACAGGCGGACCTTACGAGCAGTACTTC. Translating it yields CASSTGTGGPYEQYF.

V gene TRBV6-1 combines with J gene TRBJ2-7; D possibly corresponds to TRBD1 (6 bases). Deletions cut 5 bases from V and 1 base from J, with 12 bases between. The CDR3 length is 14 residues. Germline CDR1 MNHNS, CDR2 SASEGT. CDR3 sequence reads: CASSPWTDSYEQYF. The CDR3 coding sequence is TGTGCCAGCAGTCCTTGGACAGATTCCTACGAGCAGTACTTC.

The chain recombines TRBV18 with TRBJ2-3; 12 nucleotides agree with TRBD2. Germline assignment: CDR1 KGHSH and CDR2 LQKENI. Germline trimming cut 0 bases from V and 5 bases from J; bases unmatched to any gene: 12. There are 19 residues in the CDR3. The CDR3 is CASSPPAGPSGGAIDTQYF. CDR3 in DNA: TGTGCCAGCTCACCACCCGCAGGCCCTAGCGGGGGGGCGATAGATACGCAGTATTTT.

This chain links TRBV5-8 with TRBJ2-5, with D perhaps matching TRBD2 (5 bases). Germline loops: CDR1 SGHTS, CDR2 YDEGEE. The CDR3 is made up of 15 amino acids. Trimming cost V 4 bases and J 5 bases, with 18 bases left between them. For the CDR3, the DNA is TGTGCCAGCAGCCCCCGCGAGTATCCGGGGGAGACCCAGTACTTC. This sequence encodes CASSPREYPGETQYF.

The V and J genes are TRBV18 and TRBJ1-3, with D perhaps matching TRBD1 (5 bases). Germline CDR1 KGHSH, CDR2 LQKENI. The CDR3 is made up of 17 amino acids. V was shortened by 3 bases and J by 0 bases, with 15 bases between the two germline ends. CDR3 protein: CASSPIPNRSSGNTIYF. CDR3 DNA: TGTGCCAGCTCACCCATACCAAACAGGAGCTCTGGAAACACCATATATTTT.

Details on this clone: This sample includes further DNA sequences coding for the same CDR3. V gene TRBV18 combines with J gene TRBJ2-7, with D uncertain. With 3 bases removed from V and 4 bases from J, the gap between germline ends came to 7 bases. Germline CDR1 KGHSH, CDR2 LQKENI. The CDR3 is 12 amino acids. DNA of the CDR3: TGTGCCAGCTCACCGACCGTTTACGAGCAGTACTTC. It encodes CASSPTVYEQYF.

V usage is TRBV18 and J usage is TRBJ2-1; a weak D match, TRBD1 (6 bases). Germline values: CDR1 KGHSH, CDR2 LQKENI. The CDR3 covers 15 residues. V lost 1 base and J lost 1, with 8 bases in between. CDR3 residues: CASSPLQGSYNEQFF. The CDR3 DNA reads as TGTGCCAGCTCACCACTACAGGGATCCTACAATGAGCAGTTCTTC.

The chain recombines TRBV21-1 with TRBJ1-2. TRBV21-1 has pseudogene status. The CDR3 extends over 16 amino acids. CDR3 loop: CASSALSNEGFGGYTF. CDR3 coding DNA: TGTGCCAGCAGCGCCCTCTCAAACGAGGGGTTTGGTGGCTACACCTTC.

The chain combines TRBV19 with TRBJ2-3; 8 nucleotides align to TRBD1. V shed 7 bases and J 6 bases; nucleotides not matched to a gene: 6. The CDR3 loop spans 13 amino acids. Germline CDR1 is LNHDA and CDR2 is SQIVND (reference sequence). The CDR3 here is CASKSGGVDTQYF. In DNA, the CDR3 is TGTGCCAGTAAATCAGGGGGCGTGGATACGCAGTATTTT.

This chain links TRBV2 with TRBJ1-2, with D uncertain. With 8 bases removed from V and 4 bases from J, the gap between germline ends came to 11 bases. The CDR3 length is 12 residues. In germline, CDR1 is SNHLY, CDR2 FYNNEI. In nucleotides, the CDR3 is TGTGCCAGCTCGATTAGCGTCTATGGCTACACCTTC. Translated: CASSISVYGYTF.

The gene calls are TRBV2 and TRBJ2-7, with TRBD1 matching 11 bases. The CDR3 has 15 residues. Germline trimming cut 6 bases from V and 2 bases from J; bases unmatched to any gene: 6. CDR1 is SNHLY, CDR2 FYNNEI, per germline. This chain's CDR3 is CASRDRGLEAYEQYF. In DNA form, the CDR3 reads TGTGCCAGCAGGGACAGGGGGCTAGAGGCCTACGAGCAGTACTTC.

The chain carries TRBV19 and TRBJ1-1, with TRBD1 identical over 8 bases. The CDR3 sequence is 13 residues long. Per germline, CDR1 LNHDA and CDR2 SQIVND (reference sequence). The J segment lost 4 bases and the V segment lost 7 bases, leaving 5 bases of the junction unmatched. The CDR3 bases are TGTGCCAGTATTCCTACAGGGGGCACTGAAGCTTTCTTT. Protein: CASIPTGGTEAFF.

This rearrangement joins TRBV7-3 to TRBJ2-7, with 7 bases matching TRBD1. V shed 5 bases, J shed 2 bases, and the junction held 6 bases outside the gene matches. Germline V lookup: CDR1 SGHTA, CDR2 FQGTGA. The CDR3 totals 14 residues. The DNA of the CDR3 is TGTGCCAGCAGCCCCGGACAGGCCCCCTACGAGCAGTACTTC. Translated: CASSPGQAPYEQYF.

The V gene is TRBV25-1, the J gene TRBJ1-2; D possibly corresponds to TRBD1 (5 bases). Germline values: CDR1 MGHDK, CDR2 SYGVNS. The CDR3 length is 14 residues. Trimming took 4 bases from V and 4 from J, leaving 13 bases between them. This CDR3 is CASSADSTTYGYTF. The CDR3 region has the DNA TGTGCCAGCAGTGCCGACAGTACTACCTATGGCTACACCTTC.

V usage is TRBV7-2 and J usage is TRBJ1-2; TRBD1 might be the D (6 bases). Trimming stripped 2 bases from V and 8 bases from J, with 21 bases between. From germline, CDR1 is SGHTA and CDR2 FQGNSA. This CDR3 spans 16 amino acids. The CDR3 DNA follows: TGTGCCAGCAGCTTAAAACCCGCAGGGGAAGTGAAAGGCTACACCTTC. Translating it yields CASSLKPAGEVKGYTF.

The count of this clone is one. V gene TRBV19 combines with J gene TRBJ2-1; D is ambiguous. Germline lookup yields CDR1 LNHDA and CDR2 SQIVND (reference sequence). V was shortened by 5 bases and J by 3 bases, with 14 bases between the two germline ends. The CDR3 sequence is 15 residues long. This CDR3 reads CASSPPKAYYNEQFF. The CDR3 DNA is TGTGCCAGTAGTCCGCCGAAAGCGTACTACAATGAGCAGTTCTTC.

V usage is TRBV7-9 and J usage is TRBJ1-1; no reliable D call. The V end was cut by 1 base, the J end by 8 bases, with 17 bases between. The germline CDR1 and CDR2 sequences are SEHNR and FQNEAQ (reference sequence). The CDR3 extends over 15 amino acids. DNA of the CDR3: TGTGCCAGCAGCTTAGACGGAGGGCTAAGATCGGAAGCTTTCTTT. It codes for CASSLDGGLRSEAFF.

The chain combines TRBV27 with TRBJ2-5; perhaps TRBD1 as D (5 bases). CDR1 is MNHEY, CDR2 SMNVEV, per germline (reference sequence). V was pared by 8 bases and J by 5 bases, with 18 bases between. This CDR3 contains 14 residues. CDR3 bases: TGTGCCAGCCGTATGCAGGGTATTGGGGAGACCCAGTACTTC. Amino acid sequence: CASRMQGIGETQYF.

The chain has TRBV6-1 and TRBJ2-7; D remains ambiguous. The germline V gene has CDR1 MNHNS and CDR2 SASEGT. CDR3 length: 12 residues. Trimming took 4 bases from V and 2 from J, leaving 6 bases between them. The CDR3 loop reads CASSVNPYEQYF. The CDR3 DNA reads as TGTGCCAGCAGTGTGAACCCCTACGAGCAGTACTTC.

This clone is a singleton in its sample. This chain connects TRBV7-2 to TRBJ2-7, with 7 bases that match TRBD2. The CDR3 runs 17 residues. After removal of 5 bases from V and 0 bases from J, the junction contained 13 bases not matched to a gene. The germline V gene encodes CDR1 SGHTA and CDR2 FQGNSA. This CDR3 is CASSLRTKRDISYEQYF. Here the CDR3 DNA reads TGTGCCAGCAGCCTGAGAACCAAGCGGGATATCTCCTACGAGCAGTACTTC.